This paragraph reports one T cell receptor (beta chain). The CDR3 is made up of 14 amino acids. The germline V gene encodes CDR1 SNHLY and CDR2 FYNNEI. V lost 8 bases and J lost 6, with 19 bases in between. This specimen comes from a study of blood T cell repertoires in COVID-19. Study background: The United States, Italy and Spain provided the acute and convalescent COVID-19 samples. The analysed material was cDNA or gDNA that came from T cells, B-cell-depleted T cells, or PBMCs.

Original analysis: Reference gene primer amplification yielded estimated nucleated cell counts. TCRdb keeps only in-frame clones here, not all; method: immunoSEQ multiplex PCR. That table furnishes V, J and clone size, whereas the DNA furnished D and trimming. This table holds roughly 260,000 clones, roughly 90% found once. Sequences were obtained from peripheral blood. The rearrangement uses TRBV2 and TRBJ2-5; tentatively, D is TRBD1 (6 bases). This TCR was sampled from a woman aged 30 to 39 with COVID-19, enrolled during active disease. As DNA, the CDR3 is TGTGCCAGCTCACCCCCCGCAGGGGCCCAGACCCAGTACTTC. Protein product: CASSPPAGAQTQYF.